Below, 21 T cell receptor beta chains from the same sample are listed, as sequenced in a study of CD8 T cells in ankylosing spondylitis. Study-level findings and limits: Apparently characteristic of ankylosing spondylitis blood was a TCR beta motif (roughly eight highly homologous variants).

No antigen has been identified for these receptors. In TCRdb, the 5' RACE reads were re-called with MiXCR into one record per CDR3 protein. Of fewer than 500,000 distinct CDR3 sequences listed, roughly a quarter were seen once; the top ten hold roughly 1%. The specimen sequenced was blood, either unsorted or a sorted T cell fraction (not recorded which). These receptors originate from a male donor with ankylosing spondylitis.

This clonotype was found a few times. The chain has TRBV5-1 and TRBJ2-2; 7 nucleotides align to TRBD1. The V segment lost 6 bases and the J segment 4 bases; nucleotides outside the gene matches: 9. In germline, CDR1 is SGHRS, CDR2 YFSETQ. The CDR3 loop spans 15 amino acids. The CDR3 DNA is TGCGCCAGCATGAAGGGGGCTCTAGGCACCGGGGAGCTGTTTTTT. Translation: CASMKGALGTGELFF.

This chain uses TRBV11-2 with TRBJ2-1; 9 bases fit TRBD2. CDR3 length: 16 amino acids. Germline V gene sequence: CDR1 SGHAT, CDR2 FQNNGV. Trimming cost V 5 bases and J 7 bases; bases outside gene matches: 12. The CDR3 nucleotides are TGTGCCAGCAGCCGACGAGGGGGGCGGGAGGGGAATGAGCAGTTCTTC. As protein: CASSRRGGREGNEQFF.

This clonotype occurred a few times. The V call is TRBV15, the J call TRBJ2-1, with D possibly matching TRBD2 (6 bases). Per germline, CDR1 LNHNV and CDR2 YYDKDF (reference sequence). Deletions cut 5 bases from V and 3 bases from J, with 23 bases between. This CDR3 is 18 amino acids long. Written as DNA, the CDR3 is TGTGCCACCAGCGGAAGCCGGGACTCAGTTTTGAACTACAATGAGCAGTTCTTC. Its protein is CATSGSRDSVLNYNEQFF.

The chain carries TRBV7-2 and TRBJ2-5; possibly TRBD1 or TRBD2 for D (5 bases each). Germline lookup yields CDR1 SGHTA and CDR2 FQGNSA. The length of the CDR3 is 14 residues. The V and J ends lost 8 bases and 3 bases respectively, with 16 bases between them. CDR3 sequence reads: CASGPGRGEETQYF. DNA for the CDR3: TGTGCCAGCGGCCCCGGACGGGGCGAAGAGACCCAGTACTTC.

The V gene is TRBV20-1, the J gene TRBJ1-4, with 7 bases fitting TRBD1. The CDR3 sequence is 17 residues long. CDR1 and CDR2 from the germline V gene are DFQATT and SNEGSKA (reference sequence). Germline trimming cut 8 bases from V and 6 bases from J; bases unmatched to any gene: 21. This CDR3 is CSTQKGLTGLVDEKLFF. The CDR3 DNA follows: TGCAGTACCCAGAAGGGGTTGACAGGGCTAGTTGATGAAAAACTGTTTTTT.

J is TRBJ2-6 and V is TRBV27; 12 nucleotides align to TRBD1. This CDR3 has 17 residues. Per germline, CDR1 MNHEY and CDR2 SMNVEV (reference sequence). V lost 5 bases to trimming and J lost 3 bases; unmatched junction nucleotides: 5. Written as DNA, the CDR3 is TGTGCCAGCAGTCCGGGACAGGGGGCAGATGGGGCCAACGTCCTGACTTTC. It specifies CASSPGQGADGANVLTF.

The gene calls are TRBV6-1 and TRBJ2-3; 8 bases align to TRBD2. Germline assignment: CDR1 MNHNS and CDR2 SASEGT. V lost 7 bases and J lost 3; bases outside the gene matches: 6. The CDR3 spans 14 residues. The CDR3 region is CASTRREATDTQYF. CDR3 coding DNA: TGTGCCAGCACAAGGCGGGAGGCAACAGATACGCAGTATTTT.

The gene calls are TRBV12-3 or TRBV12-4 and TRBJ1-3; no reliable D call. Trimming took 5 bases from V and 2 from J, leaving 13 bases between them. This CDR3 has 15 residues. CDR3 in amino acids: CASSLQSGPGNTIYF. CDR3 bases: TGTGCCAGCAGTCTTCAGTCTGGGCCTGGAAACACCATATATTTT.

This clonotype has only a few counts. The chain combines TRBV4-2 with TRBJ1-6, with 9 bases identical to TRBD1. Germline V gene lookup returns CDR1 LGHNA and CDR2 YNFKEQ. The CDR3 is 16 residues long. The J segment lost 9 bases and the V segment lost 2 bases, leaving 8 bases of the junction unmatched. The CDR3 reads CASSQPDRGKGSPLHF. CDR3 in DNA: TGTGCCAGCAGCCAACCGGACAGGGGAAAAGGTTCACCCCTCCACTTT.

This clonotype appeared a few times. The chain carries TRBV20-1 and TRBJ2-7, with a tentative D call TRBD2 (6 bases). CDR1 is DFQATT and CDR2 is SNEGSKA in the germline V gene (reference sequence). Trimming left V 5 bases short and J 4 bases short, with 21 bases between. This CDR3 has 15 residues. In DNA, the CDR3 is TGCAGTGCTCTCCCTAACGGGAGAGGTGAGTACGAGCAGTACTTC. Encoded protein: CSALPNGRGEYEQYF.

The chain links TRBV3-1 to TRBJ2-7; 13 bases match TRBD2. Germline V gives CDR1 LGHDT, CDR2 YNNKEL (reference sequence). Trimming took 5 bases from V and 3 from J; bases not matched to a gene: 7. The CDR3 totals 16 residues. CDR3 coding DNA: TGTGCCAGCAGCGCTGGACTAGCGGGAGCAGACTACGAGCAGTACTTC. It is translated as CASSAGLAGADYEQYF.

In regard to this clonotype: Since a much larger clone is just one base distant, this may be a read error. The CDR3 protein is CCATQGGGNQPQHF. In DNA form, the CDR3 reads TGCTGTGCTACCCAGGGAGGGGGCAATCAGCCCCAGCATTTT. The chain employs TRBV20-1 and TRBJ1-5; the D gene is possibly TRBD1 (5 bases). Germline values: CDR1 DFQATT, CDR2 SNEGSKA (reference sequence). CDR3 size: 14 residues.

The chain recombines TRBV5-1 with TRBJ2-7; D might be TRBD1 (7 bases). The CDR3 extends over 13 amino acids. Germline assignment: CDR1 SGHRS and CDR2 YFSETQ. V gave up 3 bases and J gave up 7 bases, with 14 bases separating them. The CDR3 region is CASSSSQGGEQYV. The CDR3 nucleotides are TGCGCCAGCAGCTCCTCCCAGGGGGGTGAGCAGTACGTC.

This clonotype was detected only a few times. This chain uses TRBV20-1 with TRBJ2-1; TRBD2 aligns across 7 bases. Germline V gene lookup returns CDR1 DFQATT and CDR2 SNEGSKA (reference sequence). The V segment lost 6 bases and the J segment 3 bases; nucleotides outside the gene matches: 8. This CDR3 has 14 residues. For the CDR3, the DNA is TGCAGTGCCCTACGGCGGGAGTACTACAATGAGCAGTTCTTC. Encoded protein: CSALRREYYNEQFF.

This clonotype turned up a few times. The CDR3 nucleotides read TGTGCCAGCCTATGGGGAGTGGCAGGGACTGGAAACACCATATATTTT. The encoded protein is CASLWGVAGTGNTIYF. The V and J genes are TRBV12-3 or TRBV12-4 and TRBJ1-3; possibly TRBD1 for D (5 bases). The CDR3 has 16 amino acids. V dropped 8 bases and J dropped 2 bases, with 19 bases sitting between them.

The V gene is TRBV20-1, the J gene TRBJ1-1; 8 bases match TRBD1. This CDR3 is 15 amino acids long. Germline CDR1 reads DFQATT; CDR2 reads SNEGSKA (reference sequence). V lost 0 bases to trimming and J lost 11 bases; unmatched junction nucleotides: 14. As DNA, the CDR3 is TGCAGTGCTAGAGATGACCACAGGGGGTCCCTGAATGCTTTCTTT. Translation gives CSARDDHRGSLNAFF.

The chain has TRBV24-1 and TRBJ1-2; 9 nucleotides line up with TRBD1. The CDR3 contains 13 residues. V lost 4 bases, J lost 8 bases, and 4 bases stayed unmatched. The germline V gene encodes CDR1 KGHDR and CDR2 SFDVKD. CDR3 in amino acids: CATSEHGTGGYTF. The CDR3 nucleotides read TGTGCCACCAGTGAACATGGGACAGGGGGCTACACCTTC.

This clonotype was found a few times. The chain has TRBV20-1 and TRBJ2-5; no clear D. This CDR3 spans 13 amino acids. Deletions cut 5 bases from V and 1 base from J, with 11 bases between. CDR1 is DFQATT, CDR2 SNEGSKA, per germline (reference sequence). CDR3 residues: CSAFLGSQETQYF. The DNA for the CDR3 is TGCAGTGCTTTTCTCGGGTCCCAAGAGACCCAGTACTTC.

The rearrangement joins TRBV11-2 to TRBJ2-2; 8 bases are shared with TRBD1. In germline, CDR1 is SGHAT, CDR2 FQNNGV. The CDR3 extends over 18 amino acids. V trimming: 5 bases; J trimming: 3 bases; junction bases outside the gene matches: 14. CDR3 in amino acids: CASSPRPYQGAYTGELFF. The CDR3 DNA is TGTGCCAGCAGCCCCAGACCCTATCAGGGGGCGTACACCGGGGAGCTGTTTTTT.

This clonotype was seen only a few times. This CDR3 is CASTYGATDTQYF. In nucleotides, the CDR3 is TGTGCCAGTACCTACGGAGCCACAGATACGCAGTATTTT. The chain links TRBV19 to TRBJ2-3; D is unresolved. Germline CDR1 is LNHDA and CDR2 is SQIVND (reference sequence). This CDR3 contains 13 residues. V gave up 7 bases and J gave up 2 bases, with 10 bases separating them.

This clonotype was picked up a small number of times. This chain links TRBV4-1 with TRBJ1-5; possibly TRBD1 for D (6 bases). This CDR3 has 17 residues. The germline CDR1 and CDR2 sequences are MGHRA and YSYEKL. V was clipped by 2 bases and J by 7 bases, with 21 bases between them. The CDR3 sequence is CASSQQFRGAFVQPQHF. The CDR3 coding sequence is TGCGCCAGCAGCCAACAATTTCGGGGGGCGTTCGTCCAGCCCCAGCATTTT.